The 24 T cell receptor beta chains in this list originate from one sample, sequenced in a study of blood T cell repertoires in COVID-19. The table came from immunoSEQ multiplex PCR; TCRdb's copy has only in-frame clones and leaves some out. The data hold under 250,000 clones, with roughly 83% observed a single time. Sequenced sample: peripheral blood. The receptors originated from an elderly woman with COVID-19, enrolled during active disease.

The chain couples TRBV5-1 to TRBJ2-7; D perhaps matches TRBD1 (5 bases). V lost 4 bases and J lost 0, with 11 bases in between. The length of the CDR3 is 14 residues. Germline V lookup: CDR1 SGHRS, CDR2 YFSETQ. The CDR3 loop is CASSPQGLSYEQYF. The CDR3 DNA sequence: TGCGCCAGCAGCCCCCAGGGCCTCTCCTACGAGCAGTACTTC. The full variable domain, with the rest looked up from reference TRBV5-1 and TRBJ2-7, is KAGVTQTPRYLIKTRGQQVTLSCSPISGHRSVSWYQQTPGQGLQFLFEYFSETQRNKGNFPGRFSGRQFSNSRSEMNVSTLELGDSALYLCASSPQGLSYEQYFGPGTRLTVT.

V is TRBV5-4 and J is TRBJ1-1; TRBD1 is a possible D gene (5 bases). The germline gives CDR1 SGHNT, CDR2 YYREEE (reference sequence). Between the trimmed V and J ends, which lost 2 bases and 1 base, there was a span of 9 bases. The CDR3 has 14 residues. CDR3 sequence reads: CASSLPGGNTEAFF. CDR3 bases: TGTGCCAGCAGCTTACCGGGGGGGAACACTGAAGCTTTCTTT.

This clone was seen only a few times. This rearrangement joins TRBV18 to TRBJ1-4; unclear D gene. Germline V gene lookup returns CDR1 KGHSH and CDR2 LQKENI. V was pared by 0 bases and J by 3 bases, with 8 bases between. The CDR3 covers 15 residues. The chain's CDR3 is CASSPPNRPNEKLFF. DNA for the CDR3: TGTGCCAGCTCACCACCGAACAGACCTAATGAAAAACTGTTTTTT.

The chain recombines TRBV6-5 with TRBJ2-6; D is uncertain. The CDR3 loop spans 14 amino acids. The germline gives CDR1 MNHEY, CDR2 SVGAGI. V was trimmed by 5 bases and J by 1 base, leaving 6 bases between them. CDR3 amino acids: CASSPESGANVLTF. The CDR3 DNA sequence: TGTGCCAGCAGTCCTGAGTCTGGGGCCAACGTCCTGACTTTC.

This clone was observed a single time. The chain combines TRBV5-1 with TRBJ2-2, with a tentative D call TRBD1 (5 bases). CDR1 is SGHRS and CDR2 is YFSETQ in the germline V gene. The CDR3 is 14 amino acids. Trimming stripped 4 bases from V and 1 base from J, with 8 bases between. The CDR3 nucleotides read TGCGCCAGCAGCGTAGACAGGAACACCGGGGAGCTGTTTTTT. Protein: CASSVDRNTGELFF.

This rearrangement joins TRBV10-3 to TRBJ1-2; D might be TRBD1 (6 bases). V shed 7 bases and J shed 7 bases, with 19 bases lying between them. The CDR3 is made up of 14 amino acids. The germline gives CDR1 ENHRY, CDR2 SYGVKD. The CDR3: CAINPAEGGSGYTF. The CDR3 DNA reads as TGTGCCATCAACCCAGCGGAGGGGGGGTCTGGCTACACCTTC.

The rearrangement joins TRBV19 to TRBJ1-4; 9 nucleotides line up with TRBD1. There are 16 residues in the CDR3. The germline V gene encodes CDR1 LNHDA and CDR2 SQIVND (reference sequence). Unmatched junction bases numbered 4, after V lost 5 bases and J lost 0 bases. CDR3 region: CASSFRDRATNEKLFF. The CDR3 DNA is TGTGCCAGTAGTTTCCGGGACAGGGCAACTAATGAAAAACTGTTTTTT.

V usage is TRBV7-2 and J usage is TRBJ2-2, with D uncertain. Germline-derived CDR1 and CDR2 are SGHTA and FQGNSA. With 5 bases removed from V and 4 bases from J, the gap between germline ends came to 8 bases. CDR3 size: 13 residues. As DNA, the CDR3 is TGTGCCAGCAGCGGCCACGTCACCGGGGAGCTGTTTTTT. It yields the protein CASSGHVTGELFF.

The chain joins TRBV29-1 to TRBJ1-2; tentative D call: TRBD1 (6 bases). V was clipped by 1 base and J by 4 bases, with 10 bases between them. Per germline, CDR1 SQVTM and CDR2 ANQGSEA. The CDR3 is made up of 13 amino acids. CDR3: CSVEATGSYGYTF. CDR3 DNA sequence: TGCAGCGTTGAAGCTACAGGGTCCTATGGCTACACCTTC.

CDR3 sequence (DNA): TGTGCCAGCAGTCTCCAACTTGCAACTAATGAAAAACTGTTTTTT. This translates into CASSLQLATNEKLFF. V usage is TRBV28 and J usage is TRBJ1-4, with no clear D. The length of the CDR3 is 15 residues. The germline CDR1 and CDR2 sequences are MDHEN and SYDVKM. V gave up 5 bases and J gave up 0 bases, with 10 bases separating them. The full variable domain, with the rest looked up from reference TRBV28 and TRBJ1-4, is DVKVTQSSRYLVKRTGEKVFLECVQDMDHENMFWYRQDPGLGLRLIYFSYDVKMKEKGDIPEGYSVSREKKERFSLILESASTNQTSMYLCASSLQLATNEKLFFGSGTQLSVL.

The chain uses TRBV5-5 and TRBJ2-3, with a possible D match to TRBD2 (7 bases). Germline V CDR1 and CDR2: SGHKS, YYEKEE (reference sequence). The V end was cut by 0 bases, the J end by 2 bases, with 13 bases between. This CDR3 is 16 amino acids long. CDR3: CASSLVWGGPTDTQYF. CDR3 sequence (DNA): TGTGCCAGCAGCTTGGTTTGGGGGGGGCCCACAGATACGCAGTATTTT.

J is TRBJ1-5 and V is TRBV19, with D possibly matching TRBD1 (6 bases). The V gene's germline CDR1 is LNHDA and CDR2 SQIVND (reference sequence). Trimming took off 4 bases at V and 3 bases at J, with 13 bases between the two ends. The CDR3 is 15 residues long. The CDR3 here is CASSNQGILNQPQHF. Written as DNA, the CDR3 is TGTGCCAGTAGTAATCAGGGGATCCTCAATCAGCCCCAGCATTTT. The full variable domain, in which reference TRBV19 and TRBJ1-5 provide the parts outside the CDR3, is DGGITQSPKYLFRKEGQNVTLSCEQNLNHDAMYWYRQDPGQGLRLIYYSQIVNDFQKGDIAEGYSVSREKKESFPLTVTSAQKNPTAFYLCASSNQGILNQPQHFGDGTRLSIL.

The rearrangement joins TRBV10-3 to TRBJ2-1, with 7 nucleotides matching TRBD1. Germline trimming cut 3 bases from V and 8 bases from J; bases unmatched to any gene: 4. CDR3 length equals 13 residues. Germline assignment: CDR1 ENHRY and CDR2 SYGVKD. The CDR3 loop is CAISDRQGHEQFF. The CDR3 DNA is TGTGCCATCAGTGATAGACAGGGCCATGAGCAGTTCTTC.

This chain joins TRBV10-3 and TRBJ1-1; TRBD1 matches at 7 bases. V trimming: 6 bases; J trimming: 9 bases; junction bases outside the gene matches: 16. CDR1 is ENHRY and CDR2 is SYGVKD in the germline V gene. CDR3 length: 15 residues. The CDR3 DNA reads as TGTGCCATCAGGAGCCTGACAGGGCCGTTCGGGAAAGCTTTCTTT. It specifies CAIRSLTGPFGKAFF.

This CDR3 reads CASSHYFGGGTDTQYF. CDR3 nucleotides: TGTGCCAGCAGCCACTATTTCGGGGGGGGCACAGATACGCAGTATTTT. The rearrangement uses TRBV7-3 and TRBJ2-3; TRBD2 aligns across 8 bases. The CDR3 runs to 16 residues. The germline gives CDR1 SGHTA, CDR2 FQGTGA. J gave up 1 base and V 5 bases, and 8 bases lay outside the gene matches.

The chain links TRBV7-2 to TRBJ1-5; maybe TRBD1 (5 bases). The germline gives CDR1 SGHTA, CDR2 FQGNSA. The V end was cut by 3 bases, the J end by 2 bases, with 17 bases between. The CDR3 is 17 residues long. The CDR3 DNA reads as TGTGCCAGCAGCTTGAGTACGTCAGGGAGGCGCAATCAGCCCCAGCATTTT. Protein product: CASSLSTSGRRNQPQHF.

The CDR3 bases are TGCGCCAGCAGCTTTCAGGGGGCTGGAGATACGCAGTATTTT. Residues: CASSFQGAGDTQYF. This chain links TRBV5-1 with TRBJ2-3; 8 bases fit TRBD1. The germline V gene encodes CDR1 SGHRS and CDR2 YFSETQ. There are 14 residues in the CDR3. J was trimmed by 5 bases and V by 2 bases; bases with no gene match: 4. Using reference TRBV5-1 and TRBJ2-3 for the parts outside the CDR3, the full variable domain is KAGVTQTPRYLIKTRGQQVTLSCSPISGHRSVSWYQQTPGQGLQFLFEYFSETQRNKGNFPGRFSGRQFSNSRSEMNVSTLELGDSALYLCASSFQGAGDTQYFGPGTRLTVL.

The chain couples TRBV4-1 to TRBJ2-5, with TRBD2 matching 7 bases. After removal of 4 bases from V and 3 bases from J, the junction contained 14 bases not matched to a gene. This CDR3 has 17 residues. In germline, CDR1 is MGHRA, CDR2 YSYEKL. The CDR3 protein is CASSPGTAASGKETQYF. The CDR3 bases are TGCGCCAGCAGCCCCGGGACCGCGGCCAGCGGGAAAGAGACCCAGTACTTC.

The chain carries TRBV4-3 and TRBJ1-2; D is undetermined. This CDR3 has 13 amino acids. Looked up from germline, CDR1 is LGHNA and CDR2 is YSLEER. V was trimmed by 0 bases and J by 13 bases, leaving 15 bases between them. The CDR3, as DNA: TGCGCCAGCAGCCAAGACGGAGACGGTCGACCCACCTTC. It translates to CASSQDGDGRPTF.

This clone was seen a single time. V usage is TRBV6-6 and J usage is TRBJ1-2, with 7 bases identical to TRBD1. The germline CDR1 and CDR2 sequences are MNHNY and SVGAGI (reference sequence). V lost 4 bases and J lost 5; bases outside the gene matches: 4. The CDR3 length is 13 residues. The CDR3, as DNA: TGTGCCAGCAGTTCCTCAGGGGGTTATGGCTACACCTTC. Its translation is CASSSSGGYGYTF.

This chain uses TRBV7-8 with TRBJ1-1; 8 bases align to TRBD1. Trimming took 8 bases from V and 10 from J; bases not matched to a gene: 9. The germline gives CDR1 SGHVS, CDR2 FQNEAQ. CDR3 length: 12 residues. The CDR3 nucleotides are TGTGCCAGCGGACAGGGTCGGGGGGTAGCTTTCTTT. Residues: CASGQGRGVAFF.

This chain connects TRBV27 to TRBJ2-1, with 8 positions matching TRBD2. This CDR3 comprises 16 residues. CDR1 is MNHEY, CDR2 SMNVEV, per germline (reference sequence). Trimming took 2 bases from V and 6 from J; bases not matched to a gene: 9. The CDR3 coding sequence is TGTGCCAGCAGTTTACTGGCTAGCGGGCTTTCCAATGAGCAGTTCTTC. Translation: CASSLLASGLSNEQFF.

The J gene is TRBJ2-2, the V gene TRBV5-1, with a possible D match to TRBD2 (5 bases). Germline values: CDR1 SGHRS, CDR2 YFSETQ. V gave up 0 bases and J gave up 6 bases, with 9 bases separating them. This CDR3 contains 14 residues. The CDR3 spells CASSLAQEAGELFF. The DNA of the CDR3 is TGCGCCAGCAGCTTGGCTCAGGAGGCCGGGGAGCTGTTTTTT. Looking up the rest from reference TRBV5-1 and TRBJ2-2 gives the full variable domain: KAGVTQTPRYLIKTRGQQVTLSCSPISGHRSVSWYQQTPGQGLQFLFEYFSETQRNKGNFPGRFSGRQFSNSRSEMNVSTLELGDSALYLCASSLAQEAGELFFGEGSRLTVL.

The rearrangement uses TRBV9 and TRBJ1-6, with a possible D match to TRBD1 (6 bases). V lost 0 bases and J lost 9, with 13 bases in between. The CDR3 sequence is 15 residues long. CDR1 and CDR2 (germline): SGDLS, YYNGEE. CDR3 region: CASSVDGGAGSPLHF. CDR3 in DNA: TGTGCCAGCAGCGTAGATGGGGGGGCCGGTTCACCCCTCCACTTT.